These 22 T cell receptor beta chains share one sample of origin, sequenced in a study of blood T cell repertoires in COVID-19. The assay was immunoSEQ multiplex PCR, and TCRdb's table has in-frame clones only and misses some. The table lists some 70,000 clones, more than 85% of them singletons. Material for sequencing was peripheral blood. The receptors stem from a human donor with active COVID-19. The donor label of this sample is uncertain.

The gene calls are TRBV6-5 and TRBJ1-1; maybe TRBD1 (6 bases). Germline assignment: CDR1 MNHEY and CDR2 SVGAGI. The CDR3 has 14 amino acids. Trimming left V 11 bases short and J 5 bases short, with 21 bases between. The CDR3 DNA reads TGTGCCGGTTCGGACAGAAGTAAAGAGACTGAAGCTTTCTTT. Protein product: CAGSDRSKETEAFF.

The chain is built from TRBV6-5 and TRBJ2-7; tentative D call: TRBD1 (6 bases). The CDR3 has 14 residues. Germline V lookup: CDR1 MNHEY, CDR2 SVGAGI. V was shortened by 5 bases and J by 4 bases, with 15 bases between the two germline ends. The CDR3 DNA is TGTGCCAGCAGTAGGGGGTCGAACGGTTACGAGCAGTACTTC. It encodes CASSRGSNGYEQYF.

V is TRBV9 and J is TRBJ2-2, with a possible D match to TRBD2 (5 bases). V lost 4 bases to trimming and J lost 7 bases, with 11 bases between them. This CDR3 region has 13 residues. CDR1 and CDR2 from the germline V gene are SGDLS and YYNGEE. This CDR3 is CASSPEGGGELFF. CDR3 coding DNA: TGTGCCAGCAGCCCCGAGGGCGGCGGGGAGCTGTTTTTT.

This clone is a singleton in its sample. V is TRBV28 and J is TRBJ2-7; TRBD2 agrees at 8 bases. Germline CDR1 reads MDHEN; CDR2 reads SYDVKM. Germline trimming cut 6 bases from V and 3 bases from J; bases unmatched to any gene: 13. This CDR3 has 16 amino acids. CDR3 nucleotide sequence: TGTGCCAGCAGCCCCTTTAGCGGGAAATGGGACTACGAGCAGTACTTC. It translates to CASSPFSGKWDYEQYF.

The gene calls are TRBV19 and TRBJ2-5; 8 bases line up with TRBD2. CDR1 and CDR2 (germline): LNHDA, SQIVND (reference sequence). The ends lost 4 bases at V and 4 bases at J; junction bases unmatched: 5. The CDR3 is made up of 14 amino acids. The CDR3: CASSTRTSIETQYF. The CDR3 nucleotides read TGTGCCAGTAGTACACGGACTAGCATAGAGACCCAGTACTTC.

The rearrangement links TRBV24-1 to TRBJ2-2; the match to TRBD1 covers 9 bases. This CDR3 spans 18 amino acids. Germline V gives CDR1 KGHDR, CDR2 SFDVKD. V was pared by 6 bases and J by 4 bases, with 14 bases of the junction left unmatched. DNA of the CDR3: TGTGCCACCAGTACATTGACCGGGACAGGGATCCGCACCGGGGAGCTGTTTTTT. It yields the protein CATSTLTGTGIRTGELFF.

The gene calls are TRBV29-1 and TRBJ1-2; 7 bases align to TRBD1. This CDR3 region has 13 residues. The ends lost 6 bases at V and 2 bases at J; junction bases unmatched: 6. CDR1 SQVTM and CDR2 ANQGSEA come from the germline V gene. The CDR3 DNA reads as TGCAGCGTAGAGGACAGGACGAACTATGGCTACACCTTC. Residues: CSVEDRTNYGYTF.

The rearrangement uses TRBV7-3 and TRBJ2-3, with 7 bases identical to TRBD2. CDR1 and CDR2 from the germline V gene are SGHTA and FQGTGA. V dropped 5 bases and J dropped 4; count of bases not matched to a gene: 12. This CDR3 has 16 residues. The CDR3 coding sequence is TGTGCCAGCAGCCCTAATGCGGCGGGGGAGGCAGATACGCAGTATTTT. Translation: CASSPNAAGEADTQYF.

The V gene is TRBV14, the J gene TRBJ2-1; 8 nucleotides line up with TRBD2. The CDR3 has 16 amino acids. The V and J ends lost 3 bases and 5 bases, in that order; junction bases with no gene match: 9. Germline-derived CDR1 and CDR2 are SGHDN and FVKESK. The CDR3 loop is CASSQQRESWDNEQFF. CDR3 DNA: TGTGCCAGCAGCCAGCAGCGGGAGAGTTGGGACAATGAGCAGTTCTTC.

Concerning this clone itself: The same CDR3 is also encoded by other DNA sequences in this sample. V is TRBV29-1 and J is TRBJ2-7; TRBD1 agrees at 10 bases. In germline, CDR1 is SQVTM, CDR2 ANQGSEA. The CDR3 consists of 13 residues. The trim removed 4 bases at V and 2 bases at J, leaving 2 bases unmatched. In nucleotides, the CDR3 is TGCAGCGTTGTCGGACAGGGGGCCTACGAGCAGTACTTC. It encodes CSVVGQGAYEQYF.

This chain uses TRBV21-1 with TRBJ2-7; TRBD1 was called by the table and not checked on the DNA. TRBV21-1 represents a pseudogene. The CDR3 runs 15 residues. The CDR3 sequence: CASSKARGQGCEQYF. The CDR3 nucleotides are TGTGCCAGCAGCAAAGCGAGAGGACAGGGCTGCGAGCAGTACTTC.

This clone was observed once. The chain combines TRBV6-6 with TRBJ2-1, with a possible D match to TRBD2 (5 bases). Between the trimmed V and J ends, which lost 5 bases and 4 bases, there was a span of 15 bases. This CDR3 comprises 15 residues. In germline, CDR1 is MNHNY, CDR2 SVGAGI (reference sequence). The CDR3 protein is CASSKQQAEYNEQFF. The CDR3 nucleotides read TGTGCCAGCAGTAAACAACAAGCGGAATACAATGAGCAGTTCTTC.

Worth noting for this clone: Sequence at one end of the junction differs from germline and may be a read error. The rearrangement joins TRBV27 to TRBJ1-2; 9 bases map to TRBD1. The germline gives CDR1 MNHEY, CDR2 SMNVEV (reference sequence). CDR3 length: 15 amino acids. The CDR3 reads CASSLSGTGPYGYTF. Written as DNA, the CDR3 is TGTGCCAGCAGTCTATCCGGGACAGGGCCCTATGGCTACACCTTC.

This clone was seen only once. The V call is TRBV5-1, the J call TRBJ2-3; 7 bases line up with TRBD2. Trimming removed 2 bases from V and 1 base from J; junction bases left unmatched: 4. The CDR3 is 15 amino acids. Germline CDR1 and CDR2: SGHRS and YFSETQ. CDR3 DNA sequence: TGCGCCAGCAGCTTACTAGCGCCACGCACAGATACGCAGTATTTT. Its protein product is CASSLLAPRTDTQYF.

The gene calls are TRBV9 and TRBJ2-7; the match to TRBD1 covers 11 bases. The CDR3 is 17 residues long. J lost 6 bases, V lost 4 bases, and 15 bases had no gene match. Germline V gene data show CDR1 as SGDLS and CDR2 as YYNGEE. Here the CDR3 reads CASSPWTGGTTVREQYF. CDR3 DNA sequence: TGTGCCAGCAGCCCTTGGACAGGGGGCACAACCGTCCGCGAGCAGTACTTC.

The rearrangement joins TRBV6-2 or TRBV6-3 to TRBJ2-5; D gene uncertain. V shed 6 bases and J shed 2 bases, with 7 bases lying between them. The germline CDR1 and CDR2 sequences are MNHEY and SVGEGT. This CDR3 is 12 amino acids long. CDR3 sequence: CASSPLQETQYF. CDR3 nucleotide sequence: TGTGCCAGCAGCCCTCTACAAGAGACCCAGTACTTC.

This chain links TRBV4-3 with TRBJ2-1; 8 bases map to TRBD2. The CDR3 contains 16 residues. Germline CDR1 and CDR2: LGHNA and YSLEER. V dropped 1 base and J dropped 7; count of bases not matched to a gene: 9. CDR3 DNA sequence: TGCGCCAGCAGCCAAGCAACTAGCGGAGGTGGTAATGAGCAGTTCTTC. Translated: CASSQATSGGGNEQFF.

V is TRBV7-2 and J is TRBJ2-7; TRBD2 might be the D (5 bases). The CDR3 is made up of 14 amino acids. Germline loops: CDR1 SGHTA, CDR2 FQGNSA. Trimming removed 5 bases at V and 6 bases at J, with 17 bases between. This CDR3 reads CASSRTWAEGEQYF. Here the CDR3 DNA reads TGTGCCAGCAGCAGGACTTGGGCCGAGGGCGAGCAGTACTTC.

The J gene is TRBJ2-1, the V gene TRBV28, with D possibly TRBD2 on 7 matching bases. Between the trimmed V and J ends, which lost 6 bases and 15 bases, there was a span of 12 bases. This CDR3 comprises 10 residues. Germline V gene lookup returns CDR1 MDHEN and CDR2 SYDVKM. The CDR3 nucleotides are TGTGCCAGCAGGAAGGGGGGGTGGTTCTTC. Its protein product is CASRKGGWFF.

This chain links TRBV6-5 with TRBJ2-3; TRBD2 agrees at 7 bases. The CDR3 has 14 residues. The V segment lost 5 bases and the J segment 6 bases; nucleotides outside the gene matches: 8. Germline CDR1 and CDR2: MNHEY and SVGAGI. DNA of the CDR3: TGTGCCAGCAGTCCCCGGGAGGTGGGGGATACGCAGTATTTT. The encoded protein is CASSPREVGDTQYF.

This chain links TRBV5-1 with TRBJ2-7, with 14 bases matching TRBD2. CDR1 is SGHRS, CDR2 YFSETQ, per germline. The CDR3 spans 21 residues. Trimming cost V 0 bases and J 2 bases; bases outside gene matches: 16. CDR3 nucleotide sequence: TGCGCCAGCAGCTTGGCTCGCACAGGGTCGGGACTAGCGGGAGCAACCTACGAGCAGTACTTC. Translation: CASSLARTGSGLAGATYEQYF. Combining the CDR3 with reference TRBV5-1 and TRBJ2-7 gives the whole variable domain KAGVTQTPRYLIKTRGQQVTLSCSPISGHRSVSWYQQTPGQGLQFLFEYFSETQRNKGNFPGRFSGRQFSNSRSEMNVSTLELGDSALYLCASSLARTGSGLAGATYEQYFGPGTRLTVT.

The chain combines TRBV28 with TRBJ1-2; D not certain. The germline V gene encodes CDR1 MDHEN and CDR2 SYDVKM. V was clipped by 7 bases and J by 1 base, with 7 bases between them. The CDR3 has 12 amino acids. Written as DNA, the CDR3 is TGTGCCAGCATGGGCCTTAACTATGGCTACACCTTC. It specifies CASMGLNYGYTF.